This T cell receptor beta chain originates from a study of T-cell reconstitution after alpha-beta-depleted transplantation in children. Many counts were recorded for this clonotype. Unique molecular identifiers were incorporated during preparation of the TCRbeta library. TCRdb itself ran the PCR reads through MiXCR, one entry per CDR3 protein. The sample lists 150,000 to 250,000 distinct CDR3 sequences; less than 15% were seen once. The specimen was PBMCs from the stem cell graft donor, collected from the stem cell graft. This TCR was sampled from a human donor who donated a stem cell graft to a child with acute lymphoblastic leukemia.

CDR3 amino acids: CASRGTSTPSYEQYF. The CDR3 nucleotides are TGTGCCAGCAGGGGGACTTCTACTCCATCCTACGAGCAGTACTTC. This rearrangement joins TRBV12-3 or TRBV12-4 to TRBJ2-7; D might be TRBD2 (6 bases). Between the trimmed V and J ends, which lost 6 bases and 1 base, there was a span of 16 bases. The CDR3 extends over 15 amino acids.